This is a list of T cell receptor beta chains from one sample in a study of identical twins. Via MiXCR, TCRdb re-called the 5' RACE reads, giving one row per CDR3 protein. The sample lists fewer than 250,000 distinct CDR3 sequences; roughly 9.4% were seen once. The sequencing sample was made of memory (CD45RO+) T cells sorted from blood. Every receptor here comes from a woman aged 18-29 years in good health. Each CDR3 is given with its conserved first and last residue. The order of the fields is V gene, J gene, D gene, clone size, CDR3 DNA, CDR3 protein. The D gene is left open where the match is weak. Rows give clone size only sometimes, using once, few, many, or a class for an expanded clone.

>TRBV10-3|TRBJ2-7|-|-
TGTGCCATCAGCGGGACTCTTAGCTCCTACGAGCAGTACTTC
CAISGTLSSYEQYF
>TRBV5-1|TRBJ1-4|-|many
TGCGCCAGCAGCTTGAATCTCGGAGCTAATGAAAAACTGTTTTTT
CASSLNLGANEKLFF
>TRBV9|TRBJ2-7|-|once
TGTGCCAGCAGCGCGAGTGGAGAGGCCTCCTACGAGCAGTACTTC
CASSASGEASYEQYF
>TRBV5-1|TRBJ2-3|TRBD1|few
TGCGCCAGCAGCTCTGGACAGGACCCCACAGATACGCAGTATTTT
CASSSGQDPTDTQYF
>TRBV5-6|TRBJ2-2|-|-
TGTGCCAGCAGCCCGGAAGAGCTGTGGACCGGGGAGCTGTTTTTT
CASSPEELWTGELFF
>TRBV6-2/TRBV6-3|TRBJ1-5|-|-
TGTGCCAGCAGTTGGGCCGAAGTACGGCAGCCCCAGCATTTT
CASSWAEVRQPQHF
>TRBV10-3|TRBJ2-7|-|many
TGTGCCATCAGTGAGTCGAAAGGGGGCTACGAGCAGTACTTC
CAISESKGGYEQYF
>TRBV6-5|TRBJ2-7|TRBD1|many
TGTGCCAGCAGTTACGTGGGACAGGGAAGCGGCGAGCAGTACTTC
CASSYVGQGSGEQYF
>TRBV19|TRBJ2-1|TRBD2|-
TGTGCCAGTAGTTCCCCGGGACTATACAATGAGCAGTTCTTC
CASSSPGLYNEQFF
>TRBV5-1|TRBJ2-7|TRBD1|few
TGCGCCAGCAGCGAGGGGGCACGTAGCGAGCAGTACTTC
CASSEGARSEQYF
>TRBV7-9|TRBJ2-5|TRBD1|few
TGTGCCAGCAGCTTAGCAGACAGGGCTCAGACCCAGTACTTC
CASSLADRAQTQYF
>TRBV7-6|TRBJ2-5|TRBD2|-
TGTGCCAGCAGCAAGGGGAGCGGGAGCCAAGAGACCCAGTACTTC
CASSKGSGSQETQYF
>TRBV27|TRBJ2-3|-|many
TGTGCCAGCACTGTCGGGTTCGGCAGCACAGATACGCAGTATTTT
CASTVGFGSTDTQYF
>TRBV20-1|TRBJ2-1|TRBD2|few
TGCAGTGGCCGACTAGCGGGGGGGCCGAATGAGCAGTTCTTC
CSGRLAGGPNEQFF
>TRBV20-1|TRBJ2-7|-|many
TGCAGTGCTAAGGACTGGGGCGAGCAGTACTTC
CSAKDWGEQYF
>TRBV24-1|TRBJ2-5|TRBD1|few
TGTGCCACCAGAGGACAGGGTGAGACCCAGTACTTC
CATRGQGETQYF
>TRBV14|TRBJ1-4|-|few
TGTGCCAGCAGCCAGACCAACGTGGGGGGAAAACTGTTTTTT
CASSQTNVGGKLFF
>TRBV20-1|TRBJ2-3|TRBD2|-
TGCAGTGCTCACGCGCGGGAGGGATTCACAGATACGCAGTATTTT
CSAHAREGFTDTQYF
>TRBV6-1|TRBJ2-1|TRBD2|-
TGTGCCACCACGGGACTAGCGGGGAATGAGCAGTTCTTC
CATTGLAGNEQFF
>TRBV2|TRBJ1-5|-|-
TGTGCCAGCAGTGGCCAATTCGGTCAGCCCCAGCATTTT
CASSGQFGQPQHF
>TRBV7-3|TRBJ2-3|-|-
TGTGCCAGCAGCTTAACGGTGGCGGATACGCAGTATTTT
CASSLTVADTQYF
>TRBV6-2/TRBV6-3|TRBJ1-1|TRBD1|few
TGTGCCAGCAACTCGGGACAGAGGCTCATGAACACTGAAGCTTTCTTT
CASNSGQRLMNTEAFF
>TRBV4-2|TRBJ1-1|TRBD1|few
TGTGCCAGCTCAGGGGGCGTCACTGAAGCTTTCTTT
CASSGGVTEAFF
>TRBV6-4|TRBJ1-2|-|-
TGTGCCAGCAGTCTCGAAGCGGGGGCATATGGCTACACCTTC
CASSLEAGAYGYTF
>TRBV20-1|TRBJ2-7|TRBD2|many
TGCAGTGCTAGAGCTAGCGGGAGATCCTACGAGCAGTACTTC
CSARASGRSYEQYF
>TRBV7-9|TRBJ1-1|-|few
TGTGCCAGCAGCAAGGGCAACACTGAAGCTTTCTTT
CASSKGNTEAFF
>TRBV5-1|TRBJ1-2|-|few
TGCGCCAGCAGCTTGGGTCAGGGCTTATCCCGATATGGCTACACCTTC
CASSLGQGLSRYGYTF
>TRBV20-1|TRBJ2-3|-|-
TGCAGTACCCAACGTGGACTGGTGCCAGATACGCAGTATTTT
CSTQRGLVPDTQYF
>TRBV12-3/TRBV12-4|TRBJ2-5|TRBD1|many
TGTGCCAGCAGTCTAGCAGCCGGGACAGGGGGCGGGGAGACCCAGTACTTC
CASSLAAGTGGGETQYF
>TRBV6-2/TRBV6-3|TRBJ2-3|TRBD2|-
TGTGCCAGCAGTTACCAGCCAGCGGGGGCCCACCGTTACACAGATACGCAGTATTTT
CASSYQPAGAHRYTDTQYF
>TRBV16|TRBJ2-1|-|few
TGTGCCAGCAGAAACAGGCTGGCCTACAATGAGCAGTTCTTC
CASRNRLAYNEQFF
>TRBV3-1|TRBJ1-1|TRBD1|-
TGTGCCAGCAGTTCAACCCAGGGGGTTGAAGCTTTCTTT
CASSSTQGVEAFF
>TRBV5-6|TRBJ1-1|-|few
TGTGCCAGCAGCTTGTCGGGGGTTAGTGAAGCTTTCTTT
CASSLSGVSEAFF
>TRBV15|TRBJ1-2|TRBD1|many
TGTGCCACCAGCAGAGCCTCAGGGGGCAATGGCTACACCTTC
CATSRASGGNGYTF
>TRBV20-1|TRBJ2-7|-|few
TGCAGTGCTAGAGAACATGTTGGTTCCTACGAGCAGTACTTC
CSAREHVGSYEQYF
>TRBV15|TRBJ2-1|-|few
TGTGCCACCAGCAGCGAGACTCACAATGAGCAGTTCTTC
CATSSETHNEQFF
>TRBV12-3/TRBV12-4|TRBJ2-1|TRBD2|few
TGTGCCAGCAGCGATACCTCTAGCGGGGGGTGGGGTGAGCAGTTCTTC
CASSDTSSGGWGEQFF
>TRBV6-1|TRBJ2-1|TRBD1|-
TGTGCCATCACAAGGGACAGTGGGAATGAGCAGTTCTTC
CAITRDSGNEQFF
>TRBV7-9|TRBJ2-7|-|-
TGTGCCAGCAGCTTAGGGGTTCGGGCGCCAGCTTACGAGCAGTACTTC
CASSLGVRAPAYEQYF
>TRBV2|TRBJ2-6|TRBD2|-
TGTGCCAGGCGGATAGCGGGAGGGCTCGGGGCCAACGTCCTGACTTTC
CARRIAGGLGANVLTF
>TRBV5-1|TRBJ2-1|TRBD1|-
TGCGCCAGCAGCTTGCCAGGGGGTGACATCTACAATGAGCAGTTCTTC
CASSLPGGDIYNEQFF
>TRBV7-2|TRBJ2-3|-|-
TGTGCCAGCAGCTGGGACTTCCTTCAAGATACGCAGTATTTT
CASSWDFLQDTQYF
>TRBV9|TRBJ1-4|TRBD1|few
TGTGCCAGCAGCGGCTTAACAGGGGGCTATAATGAAAAACTGTTTTTT
CASSGLTGGYNEKLFF
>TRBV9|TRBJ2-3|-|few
TGTGCCAGCAGCGTACACCCCGGGGGCACAGATACGCAGTATTTT
CASSVHPGGTDTQYF
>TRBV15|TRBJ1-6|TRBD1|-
TGTGCCACCAGCAGTGGGACAGGGGGGTCACCCCTCCACTTT
CATSSGTGGSPLHF
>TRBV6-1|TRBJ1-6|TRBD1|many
TGTGCCAGCAACCGACAGGGAAATTCACCCCTCCACTTT
CASNRQGNSPLHF
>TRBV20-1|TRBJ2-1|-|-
TGCAGTGCTAGAAGGGCCCTTAGAGAGCAGTTCTTC
CSARRALREQFF
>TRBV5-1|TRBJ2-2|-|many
TGCGCCAGCAGACTATCCGGGACGGTGGGGACCGGGGAGCTGTTTTTT
CASRLSGTVGTGELFF
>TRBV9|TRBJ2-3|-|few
TGTGCCAGCAGCGTATCCCCCGGAAGCACAGATACGCAGTATTTT
CASSVSPGSTDTQYF
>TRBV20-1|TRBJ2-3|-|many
TGCAGTGCTAGAGGGTCGGTGGCCCACACAGATACGCAGTATTTT
CSARGSVAHTDTQYF
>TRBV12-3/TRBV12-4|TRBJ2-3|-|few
TGTGCCAGCAACCTTAAGGGGGGGGCAGATACGCAGTATTTT
CASNLKGGADTQYF
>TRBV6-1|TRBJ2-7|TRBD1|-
TGTGCCAGCCGGCCCCCGAGGGACAGGGGGTACGAGCAGTACTTC
CASRPPRDRGYEQYF
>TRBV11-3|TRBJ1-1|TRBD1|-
TGTGCCAGCAGCACGCCGGACAGGGGGACTGAAGCTTTCTTT
CASSTPDRGTEAFF
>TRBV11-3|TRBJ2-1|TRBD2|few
TGTGCCAGCAGCTTACGAGCGGGAGGACACAATGAGCAGTTCTTC
CASSLRAGGHNEQFF
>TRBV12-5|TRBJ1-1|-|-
TGTGCTAGTGGTTATGCCCCGGGGGCAGGAAACACTGAAGCTTTCTTT
CASGYAPGAGNTEAFF
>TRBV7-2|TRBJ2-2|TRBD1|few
TGTGCCAGCAGCTTAGGACGGACAGGAACCGGGGAGCTGTTTTTT
CASSLGRTGTGELFF
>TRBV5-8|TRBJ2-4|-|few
TGTGCCAGCAGGAGGGGAGAAAACATTCAGTACTTC
CASRRGENIQYF